The clone carrying this T cell receptor beta chain was detected only a few times. The source of the sample is a study of T cells after yellow fever vaccination. CDR3 length equals 17 residues. V gave up 5 bases and J gave up 5 bases; unmatched junction bases: 13. Germline assignment: CDR1 DFQATT and CDR2 SNEGSKA (reference sequence). TCRdb fed the 5' RACE reads into MiXCR, producing one record per CDR3 protein. The table records around 250,000 distinct CDR3 sequences, 6% to 7.5% of them present only once. This clonotype was obtained from a man aged 25 to 40 who received the YFV17D yellow fever vaccine. The V and J genes are TRBV20-1 and TRBJ2-7, with 15 positions matching TRBD2. The source was CD4+ T cells sorted from PBMCs, collected 15 days after the yellow fever booster vaccination. The CDR3 DNA sequence: TGCAGTGCTTACGGGACTAGCGGGAGGCCCGAAGCCAACGAGCAGTACTTC. This gives the protein CSAYGTSGRPEANEQYF.